The 30 T cell receptor beta chains reported below all come from one sample, sequenced in a study of blood T cell repertoires in COVID-19. The data were produced by immunoSEQ multiplex PCR, yet TCRdb's version contains in-frame clones alone and is incomplete. Of under 250,000 clones listed, roughly 84% are singletons. The sample taken for sequencing was peripheral blood. These receptors originate from a man between 50 and 59 years old with COVID-19, enrolled during active disease.

The chain recombines TRBV6-2 or TRBV6-3 with TRBJ1-1; D gene ambiguous. The CDR3 runs 15 residues. Germline CDR1 is MNHEY and CDR2 is SVGEGT. The V and J ends lost 2 bases and 8 bases respectively, with 18 bases between them. This CDR3 reads CASSYPGNREGEAFF. The CDR3 nucleotides read TGTGCCAGCAGTTACCCGGGTAATCGGGAGGGCGAAGCTTTCTTT.

The chain recombines TRBV24-1 with TRBJ2-1; TRBD2 matches at 7 bases. The CDR3 loop spans 16 amino acids. The germline V gene encodes CDR1 KGHDR and CDR2 SFDVKD. V gave up 2 bases and J gave up 4 bases; unmatched junction bases: 7. CDR3 in amino acids: CATSDSGRTDYNEQFF. The CDR3 nucleotides are TGTGCCACCAGTGATTCCGGGAGGACGGATTACAATGAGCAGTTCTTC.

This chain's CDR3 is CASSRGGFDNTGELFF. The CDR3 nucleotides read TGTGCCAGTAGTAGGGGGGGGTTTGATAACACCGGGGAGCTGTTTTTT. This rearrangement joins TRBV19 to TRBJ2-2; 7 nucleotides line up with TRBD2. The CDR3 has 16 residues. The ends lost 4 bases at V and 2 bases at J; junction bases unmatched: 7. CDR1 and CDR2 (germline): LNHDA, SQIVND (reference sequence).

This rearrangement joins TRBV30 to TRBJ2-3, with D possibly TRBD2 on 6 matching bases. Germline V gene lookup returns CDR1 GTSNPN and CDR2 SVGIG (reference sequence). V shed 0 bases and J shed 2 bases, with 9 bases lying between them. This CDR3 comprises 14 residues. For the CDR3, the DNA is TGTGCCTGGAGTGTCGGAGGGGACACAGATACGCAGTATTTT. Translating it yields CAWSVGGDTDTQYF.

The chain combines TRBV7-9 with TRBJ2-7; the D gene is possibly TRBD1 (5 bases). CDR3 length equals 16 residues. Germline CDR1 reads SEHNR; CDR2 reads FQNEAQ (reference sequence). Trimming left V 0 bases short and J 2 bases short, with 14 bases between. CDR3 sequence (DNA): TGTGCCAGCAGCTTAGCCCGGCCAGGGTGGGCCTACGAGCAGTACTTC. Translation gives CASSLARPGWAYEQYF.

This chain uses TRBV27 with TRBJ1-5; TRBD1 matches 7 bases. The germline V gene has CDR1 MNHEY and CDR2 SMNVEV (reference sequence). After removal of 0 bases from V and 9 bases from J, the junction contained 5 bases not matched to a gene. The CDR3 covers 14 residues. DNA of the CDR3: TGTGCCAGCAGTTTATCGGGCAGGGGGAGGCCCCAGCATTTT. Residues: CASSLSGRGRPQHF.

A word on this clone: Other DNA variants within this sample encode the same CDR3. This chain uses TRBV5-4 with TRBJ2-2; D not certain. V lost 1 base and J lost 5, with 3 bases in between. The CDR3 is 12 residues long. The V gene's germline CDR1 is SGHNT and CDR2 YYREEE (reference sequence). Here the CDR3 reads CASSLYTGELFF. CDR3 DNA sequence: TGTGCCAGCAGCTTGTATACCGGGGAGCTGTTTTTT.

V and J are TRBV18 and TRBJ2-1; TRBD2 aligns across 7 bases. The CDR3 spans 13 residues. From germline, CDR1 is KGHSH and CDR2 LQKENI. The junction had 3 bases not matched to a gene; V was cut back by 2 bases and J by 8 bases. The CDR3 DNA reads as TGTGCCAGCTCACCAGGACTAGAATATGAGCAGTTCTTC. The encoded protein is CASSPGLEYEQFF.

The chain has TRBV29-1 and TRBJ2-7; D possibly corresponds to TRBD2 (6 bases). Germline loops: CDR1 SQVTM, CDR2 ANQGSEA. The length of the CDR3 is 11 residues. V was cut by 3 bases and J by 13 bases, with 16 bases left in between. The CDR3: CSVEMGGNCYF. The CDR3 region has the DNA TGCAGCGTTGAGATGGGCGGGAATTGCTACTTC.

The chain combines TRBV5-6 with TRBJ1-2; the D gene is possibly TRBD1 (6 bases). V lost 5 bases to trimming and J lost 6 bases, with 17 bases between them. This CDR3 spans 14 amino acids. Germline-derived CDR1 and CDR2 are SGHDT and YYEEEE. Here the CDR3 DNA reads TGTGCCAGCAGACCCACCCAGAGACAGGATGGCTACACCTTC. It encodes CASRPTQRQDGYTF.

This clone was counted a single time. The chain couples TRBV20-1 to TRBJ1-2, with TRBD1 identical over 9 bases. With 3 bases clipped from V and 1 base from J, the junction kept 6 bases outside the gene matches. The CDR3 totals 15 residues. Looked up from germline, CDR1 is DFQATT and CDR2 is SNEGSKA (reference sequence). CDR3 sequence: CSASEGQGFNYGYTF. CDR3 nucleotide sequence: TGCAGTGCTAGTGAAGGACAGGGGTTTAACTATGGCTACACCTTC.

The chain uses TRBV18 and TRBJ2-7, with TRBD2 matching over 10 bases. The germline CDR1 and CDR2 sequences are KGHSH and LQKENI. The CDR3 is 16 residues long. V lost 6 bases to trimming and J lost 0 bases; unmatched junction nucleotides: 8. The CDR3 here is CASSPTPSGSSYEQYF. The DNA of the CDR3 is TGTGCCAGCTCCCCGACCCCTAGCGGGAGCTCCTACGAGCAGTACTTC. Full variable domain (remainder filled in from reference TRBV18 and TRBJ2-7): NAGVMQNPRHLVRRRGQEARLRCSPMKGHSHVYWYRQLPEEGLKFMVYLQKENIIDESGMPKERFSAEFPKEGPSILRIQQVVRGDSAAYFCASSPTPSGSSYEQYFGPGTRLTVT.

Only one count was recorded for this clone. This chain links TRBV7-2 with TRBJ1-6; perhaps TRBD1 as D (6 bases). CDR1 is SGHTA, CDR2 FQGNSA, per germline. The CDR3 consists of 14 residues. Between the trimmed V and J ends, which lost 5 bases and 7 bases, there was a span of 12 bases. The CDR3 protein is CASSTRQANSPLHF. The CDR3 bases are TGTGCCAGCAGCACCCGACAGGCGAATTCACCCCTCCACTTT.

The genes are TRBV5-8 and TRBJ1-2, with 7 bases aligning to TRBD1. CDR3 length: 16 residues. From germline, CDR1 is SGHTS and CDR2 YDEGEE. With V trimmed by 4 bases and J by 4 bases, 13 bases remained unmatched. The CDR3 sequence is CASSPRQGIGTYGYTF. CDR3 bases: TGTGCCAGCAGCCCCCGACAGGGAATCGGAACCTATGGCTACACCTTC. Using reference TRBV5-8 and TRBJ1-2 for the parts outside the CDR3, the full variable domain is EAGVTQSPTHLIKTRGQQATLRCSPISGHTSVYWYQQALGLGLQFLLWYDEGEERNRGNFPPRFSGRQFPNYSSELNVNALELEDSALYLCASSPRQGIGTYGYTFGSGTRLTVV.

The V call is TRBV4-1, the J call TRBJ1-5; 7 nucleotides agree with TRBD1. Trimming removed 0 bases from V and 5 bases from J; junction bases left unmatched: 4. The CDR3 consists of 15 residues. Germline V gene data show CDR1 as MGHRA and CDR2 as YSYEKL. The CDR3 here is CASSQDIGGHQPQHF. The CDR3 DNA reads TGCGCCAGCAGCCAAGATATAGGGGGCCATCAGCCCCAGCATTTT.

The chain is built from TRBV30 and TRBJ2-1, with a weak D call TRBD1 (5 bases). Trimming removed 5 bases from V and 9 bases from J, with 8 bases in between. Germline V gives CDR1 GTSNPN, CDR2 SVGIG (reference sequence). The CDR3 runs to 10 residues. The CDR3 DNA reads TGTGCCTGGGGAGACAGTGAGCAGTTCTTC. Protein sequence: CAWGDSEQFF.

The rearrangement uses TRBV7-6 and TRBJ2-3, with 10 bases that match TRBD1. The J segment lost 1 base and the V segment lost 0 bases, leaving 4 bases of the junction unmatched. CDR1 and CDR2 (germline): SGHVS, FNYEAQ. The CDR3 sequence is 17 residues long. In nucleotides, the CDR3 is TGTGCCAGCAGCTTAGCATCCGGGACAGGGGGCACAGATACGCAGTATTTT. This gives the protein CASSLASGTGGTDTQYF. Full variable domain (remainder filled in from reference TRBV7-6 and TRBJ2-3): GAGVSQSPRYKVTKRGQDVALRCDPISGHVSLYWYRQALGQGPEFLTYFNYEAQQDKSGLPNDRFSAERPEGSISTLTIQRTEQRDSAMYRCASSLASGTGGTDTQYFGPGTRLTVL.

The gene calls are TRBV28 and TRBJ2-3, with D hard to call. V lost 5 bases to trimming and J lost 7 bases, with 16 bases between them. In germline, CDR1 is MDHEN, CDR2 SYDVKM. CDR3 size: 14 residues. The CDR3, as DNA: TGTGCCAGCAGTACCGTCGGGTTCGCAAATACGCAGTATTTT. Translation gives CASSTVGFANTQYF.

The chain joins TRBV5-1 to TRBJ2-5; D might be TRBD2 (6 bases). CDR1 is SGHRS, CDR2 YFSETQ, per germline. The CDR3 has 13 residues. V lost 6 bases to trimming and J lost 4 bases, with 13 bases between them. In nucleotides, the CDR3 is TGCGCCAGCATGGGTAGCGGTCCAGAGACCCAGTACTTC. Its translation is CASMGSGPETQYF.

The CDR3, as DNA: TGTGCCAGCACCGGGGGTGGGACAGGGGTCGATGAGCAGTTCTTC. Translated: CASTGGGTGVDEQFF. V is TRBV6-5 and J is TRBJ2-1, with 10 positions matching TRBD1. CDR3 length: 15 amino acids. The germline V gene encodes CDR1 MNHEY and CDR2 SVGAGI. The junction had 11 bases not matched to a gene; V was cut back by 7 bases and J by 8 bases.

The gene calls are TRBV30 and TRBJ2-2, with TRBD2 matching 10 bases. From germline, CDR1 is GTSNPN and CDR2 SVGIG (reference sequence). The V segment lost 0 bases and the J segment 4 bases; nucleotides outside the gene matches: 5. The CDR3 contains 16 residues. DNA of the CDR3: TGTGCCTGGAGTGTAACACTAGCGGGACGCACCGGGGAGCTGTTTTTT. Encoded protein: CAWSVTLAGRTGELFF.

This rearrangement joins TRBV9 to TRBJ2-6, with 9 bases that match TRBD2. CDR3 length: 22 amino acids. V was clipped by 0 bases and J by 3 bases; unmatched bases: 19. Germline values: CDR1 SGDLS, CDR2 YYNGEE. Written as DNA, the CDR3 is TGTGCCAGCAGCGTAGATGAGGGCAGGGTGGCGGGAGGGCCCGGTGGGGCCAACGTCCTGACTTTC. This sequence encodes CASSVDEGRVAGGPGGANVLTF.

V and J are TRBV7-9 and TRBJ1-1; TRBD1 matches at 11 bases. Losses at the gene ends were 3 bases for V and 4 bases for J; bases not matched to a gene: 4. There are 15 residues in the CDR3. CDR1 and CDR2 from the germline V gene are SEHNR and FQNEAQ (reference sequence). The CDR3 reads CASSLMGQGVTEAFF. The CDR3 DNA reads as TGTGCCAGCAGCTTGATGGGACAGGGGGTCACTGAAGCTTTCTTT.

The chain links TRBV6-5 to TRBJ2-7; 7 nucleotides line up with TRBD1. The germline gives CDR1 MNHEY, CDR2 SVGAGI. The CDR3 contains 15 residues. With 2 bases clipped from V and 0 bases from J, the junction kept 4 bases outside the gene matches. The CDR3 nucleotides are TGTGCCAGCAGTTACGCCTGGGACAGCTCCTACGAGCAGTACTTC. Amino acid sequence: CASSYAWDSSYEQYF.

The chain couples TRBV13 to TRBJ2-2, with D tentatively TRBD1 (6 bases). Germline lookup yields CDR1 PRHDT and CDR2 FYEKMQ (reference sequence). This CDR3 is built from 15 residues. Trimming took off 7 bases at V and 0 bases at J, with 12 bases between the two ends. The CDR3 DNA reads as TGTGCCAGCACGCGGACAGCAGCGAACACCGGGGAGCTGTTTTTT. It is translated as CASTRTAANTGELFF.

The V gene is TRBV24-1, the J gene TRBJ2-1; TRBD1 might be the D (6 bases). V was cut by 3 bases and J by 0 bases, with 11 bases left in between. There are 16 residues in the CDR3. Per the germline V gene, CDR1 is KGHDR and CDR2 is SFDVKD. Written as DNA, the CDR3 is TGTGCCACCAGTGATGCGACAGGAAGCTCCTACAATGAGCAGTTCTTC. Amino acids: CATSDATGSSYNEQFF.

The chain uses TRBV6-2 or TRBV6-3 and TRBJ2-7; D is uncertain. Looked up from germline, CDR1 is MNHEY and CDR2 is SVGEGT. Trimming took off 2 bases at V and 0 bases at J, with 8 bases between the two ends. The CDR3 spans 14 residues. The CDR3 region has the DNA TGTGCCAGCAGTTACCCAGGCTTCTCCTACGAGCAGTACTTC. Its protein is CASSYPGFSYEQYF.

The J gene is TRBJ2-3, the V gene TRBV6-2 or TRBV6-3, with 11 bases identical to TRBD1. This CDR3 has 14 amino acids. The V segment lost 6 bases and the J segment 5 bases; nucleotides outside the gene matches: 4. Germline CDR1 is MNHEY and CDR2 is SVGEGT. The CDR3 DNA reads as TGTGCCAGCAGCCTGGACAGGGGGCAAGATACGCAGTATTTT. As protein: CASSLDRGQDTQYF.

This clone was recorded once. The chain uses TRBV18 and TRBJ2-1, with 7 positions matching TRBD2. V shed 0 bases, J shed 4 bases, and the junction held 12 bases outside the gene matches. The CDR3 consists of 18 residues. Germline V gene data show CDR1 as KGHSH and CDR2 as LQKENI. The CDR3 bases are TGTGCCAGCTCACCACCGGTTGGGCGGGGGACCCAATACAATGAGCAGTTCTTC. It yields the protein CASSPPVGRGTQYNEQFF.

The chain recombines TRBV7-2 with TRBJ2-2; 7 bases match TRBD1. V was pared by 3 bases and J by 6 bases, with 1 base of the junction left unmatched. Looked up from germline, CDR1 is SGHTA and CDR2 is FQGNSA. The CDR3 length is 13 residues. The CDR3 DNA sequence: TGTGCCAGCAGCTTCCAGGGGGCCGGGGAGCTGTTTTTT. Translated, it gives CASSFQGAGELFF.